This TCR beta chain came from a study of early T cells in non-severe SARS-CoV-2 infection (dated by TCRdb to 2020 to 2023). With regard to the full study: Bulk RNA from unsorted whole blood was used for TCR sequencing, so alpha and beta chains could not be paired. General findings and caveats noted by the study authors: VDJdb matching was skewed toward anti-spike CD8 responses, so virus-specific expansions were likely underestimated and private and CD4 specificities were missed.

This was a case-control study nested in a cohort of healthcare workers in London, UK, who had nasopharyngeal swab PCR tests and blood samples taken every week. Healthcare workers were recruited during the week of the UK lockdown, between 23 and 31 March 2020, and followed weekly for up to 16 weeks. There are 15 amino acids in the CDR3, from cysteine to phenylalanine inclusive. CDR3 DNA only is kept here, 45 bases in frame from base 1. Trimming takes 2 bases off V and 13 bases off J; junction bases not matched to a gene: 14. CDR1 and CDR2 are drawn from the germline V gene: MNHEY, SVGEGT. This clonotype was detected many times. The antigen it binds to is not known. No base qualities exist here, and no much larger clone lies one base off it. Library construction relied on 5' RACE. Sequencing instrument: NextSeq 500. To correct for sequencing error and PCR bias, the TCR library protocol tagged individual cDNA molecules with unique molecular identifiers. Both TCR alpha and beta chains were sequenced, and tight co-correlation was observed between alpha and beta sequence abundances in each sample. The study's processing was this. Decombinator V4 was used to annotate the V gene, J gene and CDR3 of the TCR sequences. Expanded TCRs were defined as changing significantly between any two time points under a Poisson model with p below 0.0001. TCR abundances were normalised to the total number of TCRs sequenced per sample and expressed as counts per million. TRAV1-2 paired with TRAJ12, TRAJ20 or TRAJ33 defined MAIT TCRs, while TRAV10 paired with TRAJ18 defined iNKT TCRs. VDJdb, accessed 1 November 2021, was searched for CMV, EBV and SARS-CoV-2 annotated TCRs, with TCRs annotated for multiple antigens excluded. TCRdb itself trimmed the public reads at Q25 with fastp, ran MiXCR and retained productive beta chains. Under each unique CDR3 protein, matching rows form one entry showing the most common genes and DNA. The V and J calls follow TCRdb's processing rather than the paper's. Here the sample has 20,000 to 25,000 distinct CDR3 sequences; 4% to 5.5% occur a single time. The biggest ten clones account for less than 20% of the sample.

The clonotype comes from an adult who was a healthcare worker with PCR-confirmed SARS-CoV-2 infection or an uninfected control (not recorded which). Sequencing used whole blood. Recombination connected TRBV6-2 or TRBV6-3 to TRBJ2-1, with TRBD2 matching 7 junction bases. The DNA is as follows: TGTGCCAGCAGTTACGAACGGGAGGTATACCCCAGCCAGTTCTTC. This codes for CASSYEREVYPSQFF.